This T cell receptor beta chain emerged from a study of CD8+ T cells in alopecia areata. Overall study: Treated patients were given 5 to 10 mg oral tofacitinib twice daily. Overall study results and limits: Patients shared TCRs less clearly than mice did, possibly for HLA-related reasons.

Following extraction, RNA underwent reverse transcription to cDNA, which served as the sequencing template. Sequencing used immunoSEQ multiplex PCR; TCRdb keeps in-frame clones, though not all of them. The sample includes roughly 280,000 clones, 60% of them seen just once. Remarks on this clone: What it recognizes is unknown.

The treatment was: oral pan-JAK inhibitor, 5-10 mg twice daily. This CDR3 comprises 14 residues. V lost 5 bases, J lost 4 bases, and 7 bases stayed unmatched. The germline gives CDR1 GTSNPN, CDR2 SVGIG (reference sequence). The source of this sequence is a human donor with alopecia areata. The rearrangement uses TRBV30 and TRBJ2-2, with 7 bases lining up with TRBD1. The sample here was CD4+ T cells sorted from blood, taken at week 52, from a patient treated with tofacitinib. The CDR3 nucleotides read TGTGCCTGGTCCGAGGGACAGTTCACCGGGGAGCTGTTTTTT. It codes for CAWSEGQFTGELFF.